This entry lists 21 T cell receptor beta chains sequenced from one sample in a study of T cells in women clearing cervical HPV infection. Produced via immunoSEQ multiplex PCR; TCRdb's table is partial and in-frame only. The sample data list 25,000 to 35,000 clones. Source material: blood buffy coat. The receptors derive from a woman between 18 and 69 years old with a cervical HPV16 infection that either progressed to CIN3+ or cleared (not recorded which).

As for this clone: The read ends 3 residues early relative to the CDR3; the germline J gene fills the gap. The chain recombines TRBV5-1 with TRBJ2-1, with D perhaps TRBD1 (5 bases). V was pared by 3 bases and J by 5 bases, with 9 bases between. The CDR3 loop spans 13 amino acids. Germline lookup yields CDR1 SGHRS and CDR2 YFSETQ. CDR3 sequence reads: CASSSRQNNEQFF. CDR3 DNA, as far as it was read: TGCGCCAGCAGCTCAAGACAGAACAATGAG.

The CDR3 DNA, read in part, is TGTGCCAGTAGTGCCCGGACTAGCGGGAGCAGGTTAGAGACG. It codes for CASSARTSGSRLET. The entire CDR3 is CASSARTSGSRLETQYF. This sequence joins TRBV19 and TRBJ2-3, with TRBD2 matching 13 bases. The CDR3 goes on 3 residues after the read ends, and that part is filled in from the germline J gene. The CDR3 totals 17 residues. Germline CDR1 and CDR2: LNHDA and SQIVND (reference sequence).

As regards this clone: The CDR3 end is not reached by the read, which stops 3 residues before it; the germline J gene fills it in. The chain recombines TRBV11-2 with TRBJ2-5, with D unresolved. Germline V gives CDR1 SGHAT, CDR2 FQNNGV. This CDR3 is built from 14 residues. V was cut by 5 bases and J by 0 bases, with 10 bases left in between. The sequenced CDR3 bases are TGTGCCAGCAGCGCGCCACGGTACCAAGAGACC. This sequence encodes CASSAPRYQET. The complete CDR3 reads CASSAPRYQETQYF.

As regards this clone: The CDR3 end falls 3 residues outside the read, so it is completed with the germline J gene. The chain uses TRBV5-5 and TRBJ2-2, with 7 bases identical to TRBD1. Germline CDR1 reads SGHKS; CDR2 reads YYEKEE (reference sequence). The CDR3 spans 15 residues. Trimming took 4 bases from V and 6 from J; bases not matched to a gene: 9. Incomplete CDR3 DNA: TGTGCCAGCAGCCCAGGGGGAGTTGGCTCCGGGGAG. Its protein product is CASSPGGVGSGE. The entire CDR3 reads CASSPGGVGSGELFF.

Concerning this clone itself: The CDR3 goes on 3 residues after the read ends, and that part is filled in from the germline J gene. The chain is built from TRBV2 and TRBJ1-1, with D possibly matching TRBD1 (5 bases). Trimming stripped 4 bases from V and 1 base from J, with 10 bases between. The germline V gene has CDR1 SNHLY and CDR2 FYNNEI. CDR3 length: 14 residues. Partial CDR3 DNA: TGTGCCAGCAGTGGGGGCAGCTCGAACACTGAA. This sequence encodes CASSGGSSNTE. The whole CDR3 reads CASSGGSSNTEAFF.

On this clone itself: From the germline J gene comes the end of the CDR3, since the read stops 3 residues before it. The rearrangement uses TRBV30 and TRBJ2-7, with 7 bases aligning to TRBD1. CDR3 size: 12 residues. With 3 bases clipped from V and 5 bases from J, the junction kept 4 bases outside the gene matches. CDR1 and CDR2 from the germline V gene are GTSNPN and SVGIG (reference sequence). The CDR3 sequence is CAWSQQGNEQYF. Incomplete CDR3 DNA: TGTGCCTGGAGCCAACAGGGGAACGAG.

Regarding this clone: The junction departs from germline at one end; a sequencing error may be responsible. The observed sequence ends 3 residues before the CDR3 terminus, with the missing tail filled in from the germline J gene. Other DNA sequences in this sample translate to the same CDR3. The chain couples TRBV4-2 to TRBJ1-3; D may be TRBD1 (5 bases). CDR3 length: 16 amino acids. Germline lookup yields CDR1 LGHNA and CDR2 YNFKEQ. CDR3 in amino acids: CASSQDFGTLGNTIYF. The sequenced part of the CDR3 DNA is TGCGCCAGCAGCCAAGATTTTGGGACTTTGGGAAACACA.

CDR3 residues: CALGGSYNEQFF. The part of the CDR3 DNA that was read is TGTGCCCTGGGGGGCTCCTACAATGAG. This rearrangement joins TRBV7-9 to TRBJ2-1; TRBD2 is a possible D gene (6 bases). The DNA ends 3 residues before the CDR3 does, and the rest of the CDR3 is filled in from the germline J gene. This CDR3 contains 12 residues. Trimming shortened V by 11 bases and J by 0 bases, and 8 bases separated the two germline ends. Germline V lookup: CDR1 SEHNR, CDR2 FQNEAQ (reference sequence). Together with reference TRBV7-9 and TRBJ2-1, the CDR3 gives the full variable domain: DTGVSQNPRHKITKRGQNVTFRCDPISEHNRLYWYRQTLGQGPEFLTYFQNEAQLEKSRLLSDRFSAERPKGSFSTLEIQRTEQGDSAMYLCALGGSYNEQFFGPGTRLTVL.

On this clone itself: The read ends 3 residues before the CDR3 terminus; that terminus is restored from the germline J gene. This chain links TRBV7-2 with TRBJ1-1; maybe TRBD1 (5 bases). Germline CDR1 SGHTA, CDR2 FQGNSA. This CDR3 is built from 12 residues. V shed 2 bases and J shed 7 bases, with 8 bases lying between them. The covered CDR3 bases are TGTGCCAGCAGCTTATGGCAGGGTGAA. Its protein is CASSLWQGE. The complete CDR3 reads CASSLWQGEAFF.

Regarding this clone: Read coverage stops 3 residues before the CDR3 terminus; the germline J gene supplies the remainder. The chain employs TRBV30 and TRBJ2-4; 11 nucleotides line up with TRBD1. Germline CDR1 is GTSNPN and CDR2 is SVGIG (reference sequence). The CDR3 is 14 amino acids. CDR3 in amino acids: CARRTGGSSYGQYF. The CDR3 DNA, read in part, is TGTGCCCGAAGGACAGGGGGCTCCTCCTATGGT.

This clone counts as medium-sized by frequency. The read stops 3 residues short of the end of the CDR3; the missing end is completed from the germline J gene. The chain combines TRBV30 with TRBJ1-2, with 9 bases identical to TRBD1. This CDR3 contains 14 residues. V trimming: 2 bases; J trimming: 3 bases; junction bases outside the gene matches: 4. The germline V gene has CDR1 GTSNPN and CDR2 SVGIG (reference sequence). CDR3 sequence: CAWSSGQGYYGYTF. Incomplete CDR3 DNA: TGTGCCTGGAGTAGCGGACAGGGGTACTATGGC.

On this clone: Read sequence stops 3 residues before the CDR3 end, and the germline J gene provides the missing end. This chain connects TRBV7-6 to TRBJ2-1; TRBD2 is a possible D gene (5 bases). Trimming stripped 1 base from V and 2 bases from J, with 12 bases between. The CDR3 is made up of 16 amino acids. Germline loops: CDR1 SGHVS, CDR2 FNYEAQ. Incomplete CDR3 DNA: TGTGCCAGCAGCTTAGGAGCGGTCATAGCCTACAATGAG. Its translation: CASSLGAVIAYNE. The whole CDR3 sequence is CASSLGAVIAYNEQFF.

As concerns this clone: Read sequence stops 3 residues before the CDR3 end, and the germline J gene provides the missing end. Distinct nucleotide sequences in the sample also encode this CDR3. The chain employs TRBV7-6 and TRBJ2-2; D is possibly TRBD1 or TRBD2 (6 bases each). Germline-derived CDR1 and CDR2 are SGHVS and FNYEAQ. V lost 3 bases, J lost 1 base, and 15 bases lay in between. This CDR3 comprises 17 residues. CDR3: CASSFFGGGLNTGELFF. Partial CDR3 DNA: TGTGCCAGCAGCTTTTTTGGAGGGGGATTGAACACCGGGGAG.

In the case of this clone: The missing CDR3 end, 3 residues past where the read stops, is filled in from the germline J gene. The rearrangement uses TRBV4-1 and TRBJ1-1, with 8 bases matching TRBD1. The germline gives CDR1 MGHRA, CDR2 YSYEKL. This CDR3 comprises 18 residues. The V segment lost 3 bases and the J segment 4 bases; nucleotides outside the gene matches: 16. The CDR3 DNA, read in part, is TGCGCCAGCAGCCAGGGTGGACAGGGAAGGGCCCGGGGCACTGAA. Translation: CASSQGGQGRARGTE. The whole CDR3 protein reads CASSQGGQGRARGTEAFF.

About this clone itself: The sequence runs out 3 residues before the end of the CDR3; the remainder is reconstructed from the germline J gene. The chain links TRBV4-2 to TRBJ1-2, with 8 bases identical to TRBD1. The V gene's germline CDR1 is LGHNA and CDR2 YNFKEQ. After removal of 0 bases from V and 3 bases from J, the junction contained 3 bases not matched to a gene. This CDR3 is built from 15 residues. The CDR3 loop is CASSQDMTGDYGYTF. The CDR3 bases that were read are TGTGCCAGCAGCCAAGATATGACAGGGGACTATGGC.

Comments on this clone: The read gets to within 3 residues of the CDR3 end, and the germline J gene fills in the rest. The rearrangement links TRBV30 to TRBJ1-2, with D possibly TRBD1 on 5 matching bases. This CDR3 has 14 amino acids. The germline V gene has CDR1 GTSNPN and CDR2 SVGIG (reference sequence). Trimming cost V 1 base and J 0 bases, with 9 bases left between them. CDR3 DNA (partial): TGTGCCTGGAGTGCGGGACTCTCTAACTATGGC. Its protein is CAWSAGLSNYG. In full, the CDR3 is CAWSAGLSNYGYTF. Supplemented by reference TRBV30 and TRBJ1-2, the full variable domain reads SQTIHQWPATLVQPVGSPLSLECTVEGTSNPNLYWYRQAAGRGLQLLFYSVGIGQISSEVPQNLSASRPQDRQFILSSKKLLLSDSGFYLCAWSAGLSNYGYTFGSGTRLTVV.

With respect to this clone: Sequencing ends 3 residues short of the CDR3 end; the germline J gene provides the rest. This sequence joins TRBV19 and TRBJ2-1; TRBD1 matches 8 bases. With 7 bases clipped from V and 5 bases from J, the junction kept 7 bases outside the gene matches. This CDR3 comprises 14 residues. Germline V gene sequence: CDR1 LNHDA, CDR2 SQIVND (reference sequence). The CDR3 sequence: CASTPDRAHNEQFF. The sequenced part of the CDR3 DNA is TGTGCCAGTACCCCGGACAGGGCCCACAATGAG. Full variable domain (missing parts from reference TRBV19 and TRBJ2-1): DGGITQSPKYLFRKEGQNVTLSCEQNLNHDAMYWYRQDPGQGLRLIYYSQIVNDFQKGDIAEGYSVSREKKESFPLTVTSAQKNPTAFYLCASTPDRAHNEQFFGPGTRLTVL.

Comments on this clone: The CDR3 extends 3 residues past the end of the read, so its final part is completed from the germline J gene. The chain is built from TRBV20-1 and TRBJ1-4; 7 bases match TRBD1. From germline, CDR1 is DFQATT and CDR2 SNEGSKA (reference sequence). V dropped 5 bases and J dropped 6; count of bases not matched to a gene: 6. CDR3 length equals 13 residues. The sequenced CDR3 bases are TGCAGTGCTCCGGGACAGTGGGATGAAAAA. Amino acid sequence: CSAPGQWDEK. The whole CDR3 reads CSAPGQWDEKLFF.

Comment on this clone: The DNA ends 3 residues before the CDR3 does, and the rest of the CDR3 is filled in from the germline J gene. The rearrangement links TRBV12-3 or TRBV12-4 to TRBJ1-2; 8 bases agree with TRBD1. This CDR3 spans 12 amino acids. The sequenced CDR3 bases are TGTGCCAGCAGCTTTGACAGGGGCCTG. Translation: CASSFDRGL. Given in full, the CDR3 is CASSFDRGLYTF.

Details on this clone: The missing CDR3 end, 3 residues past where the read stops, is filled in from the germline J gene. This chain joins TRBV5-6 and TRBJ1-2; tentative D call: TRBD1 (6 bases). This CDR3 has 13 residues. The V gene's germline CDR1 is SGHDT and CDR2 YYEEEE. Trimming shortened V by 5 bases and J by 7 bases, and 15 bases separated the two germline ends. Here the CDR3 reads CASSPTGFGGYTF. The sequenced part of the CDR3 DNA is TGTGCCAGCAGTCCAACAGGGTTCGGTGGC.

Regarding this clone: The read gets to within 3 residues of the CDR3 end, and the germline J gene fills in the rest. The chain couples TRBV20-1 to TRBJ2-7; D gene uncertain. The germline gives CDR1 DFQATT, CDR2 SNEGSKA (reference sequence). The CDR3 sequence is 16 residues long. Trimming took 1 base from V and 0 from J, leaving 16 bases between them. The CDR3 sequence: CSARVGNSRSSYEQYF. CDR3 DNA, as far as it was read: TGCAGTGCTAGAGTGGGTAACAGCAGGAGCTCCTACGAG.